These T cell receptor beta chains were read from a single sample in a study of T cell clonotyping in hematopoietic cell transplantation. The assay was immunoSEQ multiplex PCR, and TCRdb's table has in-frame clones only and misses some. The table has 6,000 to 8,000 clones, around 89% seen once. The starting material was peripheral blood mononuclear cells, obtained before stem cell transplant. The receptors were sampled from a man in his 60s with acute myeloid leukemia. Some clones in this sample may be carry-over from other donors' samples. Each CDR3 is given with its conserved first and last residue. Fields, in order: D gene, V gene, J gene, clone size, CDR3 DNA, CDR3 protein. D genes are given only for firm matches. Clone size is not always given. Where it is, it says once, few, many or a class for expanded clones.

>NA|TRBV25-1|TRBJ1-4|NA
TGTGCCAGCAGTGAATCTCCCCCGACAGGCCTTAATGAAAAACTGTTTTTT
CASSESPPTGLNEKLFF
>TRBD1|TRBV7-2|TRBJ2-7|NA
TGTGCCAGCAGCCGCGACAGGGGGAAGCAGTACTTC
CASSRDRGKQYF
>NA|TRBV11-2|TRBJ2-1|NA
TGTGCCAGCAGCTTGGTACTAGCAAAGGATGAGCAGTTCTTC
CASSLVLAKDEQFF
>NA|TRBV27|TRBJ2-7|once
TGTGCCAGCAGTTGGCTGGACCATCGAGGGGAGCAGTACTTC
CASSWLDHRGEQYF
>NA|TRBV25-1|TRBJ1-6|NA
TGTGCCAGCAGTGAGGTGGGGGCCCTCCACTTT
CASSEVGALHF
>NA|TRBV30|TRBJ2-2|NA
TGTGCCTGGAGTCTAGTGAACACCGGGGAGCTGTTTTTT
CAWSLVNTGELFF
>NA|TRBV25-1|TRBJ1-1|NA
TGTGCCAGCAGTGATAGCGTTCGCACTGAAGCTTTCTTT
CASSDSVRTEAFF
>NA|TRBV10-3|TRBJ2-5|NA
TGTGCCATCAGTGAGGGAGCCGCCTACCAAGAGACCCAGTACTTC
CAISEGAAYQETQYF
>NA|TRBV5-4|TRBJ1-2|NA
TGTGCCAGCAGCGGGGACCCTGGGGGCTATGGCTACACCTTC
CASSGDPGGYGYTF
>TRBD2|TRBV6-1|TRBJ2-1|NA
TGTGCCAGCAGTGAAGCGCCGGGGGGGAATGAGCAGTTCTTC
CASSEAPGGNEQFF